This T cell receptor (beta chain) was profiled in a study of T-cell memory formation after mild COVID-19. Study conclusions and caveats: Contracting CD4+ clones were located mainly in CM and EM, and CD8+ clones in EMRA.

The CDR3 is 15 residues long. The V segment lost 5 bases and the J segment 7 bases; nucleotides outside the gene matches: 6. Germline CDR1 is SGHAT and CDR2 is FQNNGV. TCRdb re-derived calls from the 5' RACE reads in MiXCR, one entry per CDR3 protein. The sample contains roughly 550,000 distinct CDR3 sequences, roughly 20% of which appear only once. As for this clonotype: The antigen remains undetermined.

Sequenced material: PBMCs or a T cell subset sorted from them (not recorded which). The clonotype originates from an adult woman who had mild COVID-19 (a few samples of this study predate the infection). Cell type and time point are not known. The J gene is TRBJ2-1, the V gene TRBV11-2; 12 bases fit TRBD2. The CDR3: CASSRTSGNKNEQFF. The CDR3 nucleotides are TGTGCCAGCAGCCGGACTAGCGGGAATAAAAATGAGCAGTTCTTC.